The text below deals with one TCR beta chain. J lost 4 bases, V lost 5 bases, and 6 bases had no gene match. From germline, CDR1 is SSHAT and CDR2 FNYEAQ (reference sequence). The CDR3 loop spans 14 amino acids. As originally analysed: It was from reference gene primer amplification that nucleated cell counts were estimated. The repertoire was sequenced with immunoSEQ multiplex PCR; TCRdb's copy has only in-frame clones and lacks some. V and J calls and clone size are as listed in that table; D and trimming were resolved from the DNA. In the table there are a few hundred thousand clones, about 91% of which are singletons. The sample is drawn from a study of blood T cell repertoires in COVID-19. Study information: Sites across the United States, Italy and Spain contributed samples from acute and convalescent COVID-19.

Specimen: peripheral blood. The TCR sequence derives from a woman aged 55-69 years with acute or convalescent COVID-19. The rearrangement uses TRBV7-7 and TRBJ2-5; 8 bases fit TRBD2. CDR3 in DNA: TGTGCCAGCAGCCCCGGGGGGGGCCCAGAGACCCAGTACTTC. This codes for CASSPGGGPETQYF.